Listed below are T cell receptor beta chains from one sample, sequenced in a study of blood T cell repertoires in COVID-19. TCRdb keeps only in-frame clones here, not all; method: immunoSEQ multiplex PCR. The sample lists about 39,000 clones; roughly 80% were seen once. Sequencing was done on a sample of peripheral blood. The receptor set was obtained from a man aged 55 to 70 in a cohort sampled during active COVID-19. The CDR3 runs from the conserved cysteine through the conserved F or W. D genes are given only for firm matches. Only some rows state a clone size, as once, few, many or a class for expanded clones.

clone_size	j_call	d_call	v_call	cdr3_aa	cdr3_nt
.	TRBJ2-1	.	TRBV27	CASSLFLTRSHEQFF	TGTGCCAGCAGTTTATTCTTAACTAGGTCTCATGAGCAGTTCTTC
.	TRBJ2-3	.	TRBV6-5	CASSFPGRDTQYF	TGTGCCAGCAGTTTCCCGGGGAGAGATACGCAGTATTTT
.	TRBJ2-5	TRBD2	TRBV2	CASTGGLAGGLGTQYF	TGTGCCAGCACCGGAGGACTAGCGGGGGGGTTAGGGACCCAGTACTTC
.	TRBJ2-5	.	TRBV5-6	CASSLDRGSGETQYF	TGTGCCAGCAGCTTGGATCGGGGGTCGGGCGAGACCCAGTACTTC
.	TRBJ2-5	TRBD2	TRBV6-6	CASSRGGGETQYF	TGTGCCAGCAGCCGGGGGGGCGGGGAGACCCAGTACTTC
once	TRBJ1-6	TRBD1	TRBV2	CASRRDSNSPLHF	TGTGCCAGCCGTCGGGACAGTAATTCACCCCTCCACTTT
.	TRBJ2-7	.	TRBV7-3	CASSLGGRYEQYF	TGTGCCAGCAGCTTGGGGGGGCGGTACGAGCAGTACTTC
.	TRBJ2-1	.	TRBV12-5	CASGLAVGTNYNEQFF	TGTGCTAGTGGTTTGGCCGTCGGGACAAACTACAATGAGCAGTTCTTC
.	TRBJ2-3	.	TRBV19	CASSPRGTDTQYF	TGTGCCAGTAGTCCGAGAGGAACAGATACGCAGTATTTT
.	TRBJ2-5	.	TRBV7-8	CASSLGSLGGQETQYF	TGTGCCAGCAGCTTAGGGTCACTGGGGGGGCAGGAGACCCAGTACTTC
.	TRBJ2-5	TRBD2	TRBV7-9	CASSLGGGQETQYF	TGTGCCAGCAGCTTAGGCGGGGGACAAGAGACCCAGTACTTC
.	TRBJ1-6	.	TRBV7-2	CASSSGPPGALHF	TGTGCCAGCAGCTCCGGACCACCGGGAGCCCTCCACTTT
.	TRBJ2-7	.	TRBV19	CATVAAGGPYEQYF	TGTGCCACCGTCGCGGCAGGAGGTCCCTACGAGCAGTACTTC
once	TRBJ2-7	TRBD2	TRBV5-1	CASSRDGLAEQYF	TGCGCCAGCAGCCGGGACGGACTAGCGGAGCAGTACTTC
.	TRBJ2-7	.	TRBV2	CASSEGRSAYEQYF	TGTGCCAGCAGTGAAGGGCGGTCGGCCTACGAGCAGTACTTC
.	TRBJ2-1	TRBD2	TRBV9	CASRVSGGRNNEQFF	TGTGCCAGCAGGGTTTCGGGAGGACGGAACAATGAGCAGTTCTTC
.	TRBJ2-3	.	TRBV29-1	CSAQGVGTDTQYF	TGCAGCGCCCAAGGGGTCGGCACAGATACGCAGTATTTT